A selection of T cell receptor beta chains follows, all from one sample in a study of glioma-infiltrating T cells. TCRdb re-analysed the multiplex PCR reads in MiXCR, keeping a single row per CDR3 protein. The repertoire holds roughly 350,000 distinct CDR3 sequences, 41% seen once, with approximately 12% in the top ten. Sequenced sample: glioma tissue, nonneoplastic brain tissue, or PBMCs (not recorded which). The source is a human donor with low-grade glioma or glioblastoma, undergoing nonglioma brain surgery, or in good health (not recorded which). Each CDR3 is given with its conserved first and last residue. D genes are given only for firm matches. The listing skips clone size in some rows; elsewhere it reads once, few, many or a size class.

d_call	clone_size	v_call	j_call	cdr3_aa	cdr3_nt
-	-	TRBV15	TRBJ2-5	CATRRRDVVGGTQYF	TGTGCCACCAGAAGAAGGGACGTCGTTGGAGGGACCCAGTACTTC
TRBD1	few	TRBV28	TRBJ1-5	CASSRKEGARHF	TGTGCCAGCAGTAGGAAAGAGGGGGCTAGGCATTTT
-	many	TRBV28	TRBJ1-1	CASTRQNTEAFF	TGTGCCAGCACACGGCAGAACACTGAAGCTTTCTTT
-	-	TRBV4-3	TRBJ2-7	CASSQDPAAAYEQYF	TGCGCCAGCAGCCAAGATCCGGCAGCGGCCTACGAGCAGTACTTC
-	few	TRBV7-2	TRBJ2-3	CASSLGIAGFIDTQYF	TGTGCCAGCAGCTTAGGGATCGCCGGCTTTATAGATACGCAGTATTTT
-	-	TRBV5-6	TRBJ2-7	CASSYRDFTYEQYF	TGTGCCAGCAGCTACCGGGACTTCACCTACGAGCAGTACTTC
TRBD2	few	TRBV28	TRBJ2-3	CASRRHRSGIGDTQYF	TGTGCCAGCAGACGCCACCGTAGCGGGATTGGAGATACGCAGTATTTT
-	many	TRBV20-1	TRBJ1-2	CSARDGRAYGYTF	TGCAGTGCTAGAGACGGGAGGGCCTATGGCTACACCTTC
-	-	TRBV28	TRBJ1-4	CASMTATNEKLFF	TGTGCCAGCATGACAGCAACTAATGAAAAACTGTTTTTT
-	-	TRBV29-1	TRBJ1-2	CSVESGEGYTF	TGCAGCGTTGAAAGTGGGGAAGGCTACACCTTC
TRBD2	-	TRBV20-1	TRBJ2-3	CSASGDYTDTQYF	TGCAGTGCTAGCGGGGACTACACAGATACGCAGTATTTT